This TCR beta chain comes out of a study of cytomegalovirus exposure and HLA in healthy donors. A single count supports this clone. Amplification used 60 Vbeta primers and 13 Jbeta primers. Sequenced by immunoSEQ multiplex PCR; TCRdb stores in-frame clones only, minus some. The sample carries about 110,000 clones, 80% to 85% recorded once. Donors were ostensibly healthy at sampling, although undocumented immune exposures were probable. The clonotype was recovered from a man in his thirties or forties in good health and CMV-seropositive. Source material: PBMCs.

The CDR3 sequence: CASSYRVPGTSGGADETQYF. For the CDR3, the DNA is TGTGCCAGCAGCTACCGAGTTCCGGGGACTAGCGGGGGGGCCGACGAGACCCAGTACTTC. The rearrangement uses TRBV7-8 and TRBJ2-5; the match to TRBD2 covers 16 bases. This CDR3 region has 20 residues. Losses at the gene ends were 4 bases for V and 5 bases for J; bases not matched to a gene: 16. CDR1 and CDR2 (germline): SGHVS, FQNEAQ.